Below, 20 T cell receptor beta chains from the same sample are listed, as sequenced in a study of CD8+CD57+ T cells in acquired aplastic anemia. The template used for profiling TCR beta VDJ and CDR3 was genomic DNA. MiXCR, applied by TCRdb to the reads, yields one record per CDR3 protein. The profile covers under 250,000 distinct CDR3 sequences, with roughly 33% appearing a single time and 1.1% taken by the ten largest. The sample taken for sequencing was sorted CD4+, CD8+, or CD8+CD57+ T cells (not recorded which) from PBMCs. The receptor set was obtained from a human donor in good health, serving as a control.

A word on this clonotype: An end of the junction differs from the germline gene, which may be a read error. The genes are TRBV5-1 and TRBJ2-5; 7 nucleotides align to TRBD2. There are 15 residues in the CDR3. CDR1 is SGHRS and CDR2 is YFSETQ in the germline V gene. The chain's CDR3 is CASSLNSPAGETQCF. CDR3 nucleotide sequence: TGCGCCAGCAGCTTGAATAGCCCGGCGGGAGAGACCCAGTGCTTC.

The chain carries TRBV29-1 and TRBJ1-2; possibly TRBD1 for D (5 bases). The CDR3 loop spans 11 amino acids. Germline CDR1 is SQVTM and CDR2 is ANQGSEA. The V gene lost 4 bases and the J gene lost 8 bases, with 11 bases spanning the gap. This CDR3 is CSVGDGGGYTF. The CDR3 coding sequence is TGCAGCGTTGGGGACGGTGGCGGCTACACCTTC.

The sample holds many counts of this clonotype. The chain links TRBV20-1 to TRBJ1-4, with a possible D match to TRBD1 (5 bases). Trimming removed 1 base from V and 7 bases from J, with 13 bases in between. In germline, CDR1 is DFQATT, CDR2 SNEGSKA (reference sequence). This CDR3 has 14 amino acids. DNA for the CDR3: TGCAGTGCTAGAGCAGAAGGGGCCGGTGAAAAACTGTTTTTT. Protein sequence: CSARAEGAGEKLFF.

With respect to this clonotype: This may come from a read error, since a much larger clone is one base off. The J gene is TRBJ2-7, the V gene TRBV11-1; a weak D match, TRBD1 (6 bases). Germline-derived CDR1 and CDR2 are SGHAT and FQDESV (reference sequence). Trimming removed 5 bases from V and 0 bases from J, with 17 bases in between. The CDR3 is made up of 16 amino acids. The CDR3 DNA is TGTGCCAGCAGCCCATGGGGCAGGGGCCTCTCCTACGAGCAGTACTTC. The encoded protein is CASSPWGRGLSYEQYF.

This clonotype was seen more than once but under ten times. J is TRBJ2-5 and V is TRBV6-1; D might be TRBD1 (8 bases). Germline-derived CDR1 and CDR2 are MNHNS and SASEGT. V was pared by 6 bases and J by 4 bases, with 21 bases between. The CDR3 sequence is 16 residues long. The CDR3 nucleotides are TGTGCCAGCAGCGCCTCCGGACAGGGAGGGAGAGAGACCCAGTACTTC. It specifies CASSASGQGGRETQYF.

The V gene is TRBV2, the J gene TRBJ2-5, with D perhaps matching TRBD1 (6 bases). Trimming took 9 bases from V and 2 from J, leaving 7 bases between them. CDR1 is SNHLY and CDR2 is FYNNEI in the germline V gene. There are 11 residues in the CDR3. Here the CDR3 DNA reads TGTGCCAGAGGGGGACAAGAGACCCAGTACTTC. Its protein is CARGGQETQYF.

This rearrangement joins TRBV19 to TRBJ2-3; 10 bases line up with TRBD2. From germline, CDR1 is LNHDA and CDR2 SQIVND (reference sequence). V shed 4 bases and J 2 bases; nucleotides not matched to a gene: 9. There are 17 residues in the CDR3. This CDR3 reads CASSTYGTSEITDTQYF. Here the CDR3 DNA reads TGTGCCAGTAGTACCTATGGGACTAGCGAGATCACAGATACGCAGTATTTT.

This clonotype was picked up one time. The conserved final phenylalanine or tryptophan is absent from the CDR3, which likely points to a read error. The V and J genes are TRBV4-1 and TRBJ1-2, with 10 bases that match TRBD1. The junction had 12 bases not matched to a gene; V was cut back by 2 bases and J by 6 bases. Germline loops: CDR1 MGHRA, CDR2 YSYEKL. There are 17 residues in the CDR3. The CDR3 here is CASSQYKGQGPSDGYTV. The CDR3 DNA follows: TGCGCCAGCAGCCAATATAAGGGACAGGGGCCTTCAGATGGCTACACCGTC.

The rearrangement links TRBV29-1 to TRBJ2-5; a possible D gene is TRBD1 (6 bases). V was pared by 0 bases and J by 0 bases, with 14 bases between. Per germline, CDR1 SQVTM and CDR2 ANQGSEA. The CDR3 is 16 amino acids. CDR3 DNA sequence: TGCAGCGTTGAAGATCGCACAGGGTGGTACCAAGAGACCCAGTACTTC. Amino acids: CSVEDRTGWYQETQYF.

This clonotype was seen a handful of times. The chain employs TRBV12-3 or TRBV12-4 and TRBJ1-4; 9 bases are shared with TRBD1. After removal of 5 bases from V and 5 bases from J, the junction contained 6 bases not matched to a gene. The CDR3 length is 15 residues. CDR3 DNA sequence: TGTGCCAGCAGTGATACCGGGACAGGGAATGAAAAACTGTTTTTT. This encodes CASSDTGTGNEKLFF.

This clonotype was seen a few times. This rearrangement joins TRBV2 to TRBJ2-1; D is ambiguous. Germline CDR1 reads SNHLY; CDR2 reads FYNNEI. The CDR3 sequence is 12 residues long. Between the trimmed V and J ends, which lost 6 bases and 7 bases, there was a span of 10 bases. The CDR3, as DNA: TGTGCCAGCAGAGAATACGGTAATGAGCAGTTCTTC. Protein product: CASREYGNEQFF.

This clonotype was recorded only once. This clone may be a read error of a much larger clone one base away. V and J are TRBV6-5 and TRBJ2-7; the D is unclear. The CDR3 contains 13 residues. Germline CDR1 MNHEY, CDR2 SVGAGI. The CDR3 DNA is TGTGCCTGCAGTTCCATACTGCGTTACCAGCAGTACTTC. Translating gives CACSSILRYQQYF.

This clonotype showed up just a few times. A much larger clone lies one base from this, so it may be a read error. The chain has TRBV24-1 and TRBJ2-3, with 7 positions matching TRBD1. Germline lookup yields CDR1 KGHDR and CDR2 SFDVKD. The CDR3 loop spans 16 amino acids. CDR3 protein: CATSDFGTASTDTRYF. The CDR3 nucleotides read TGTGCCACCAGTGATTTTGGGACAGCTAGCACAGATACGCGGTATTTT.

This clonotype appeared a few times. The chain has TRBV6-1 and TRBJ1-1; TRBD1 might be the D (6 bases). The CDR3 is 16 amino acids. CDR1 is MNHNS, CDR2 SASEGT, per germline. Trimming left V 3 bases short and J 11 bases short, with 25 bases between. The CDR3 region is CASSEDSRPDLGGAFF. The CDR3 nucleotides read TGTGCCAGCAGTGAGGACAGCCGCCCGGACTTAGGTGGGGCTTTCTTT.

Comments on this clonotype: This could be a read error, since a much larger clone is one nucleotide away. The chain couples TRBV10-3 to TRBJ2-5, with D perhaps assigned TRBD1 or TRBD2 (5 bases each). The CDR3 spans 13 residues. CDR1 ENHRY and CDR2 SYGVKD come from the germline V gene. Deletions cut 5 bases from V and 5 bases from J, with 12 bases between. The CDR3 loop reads CAISYGTGETQYF. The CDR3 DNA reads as TGTGCCATCAGTTACGGGACGGGTGAGACCCAGTACTTC.

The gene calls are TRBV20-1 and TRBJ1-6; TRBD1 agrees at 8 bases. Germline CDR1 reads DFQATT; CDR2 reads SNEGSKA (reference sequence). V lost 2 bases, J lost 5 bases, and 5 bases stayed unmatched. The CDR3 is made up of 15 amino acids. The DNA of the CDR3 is TGCAGTGCTAGAAGAAGGACAGGGAATAATTCACCCCTCCACTTT. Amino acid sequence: CSARRRTGNNSPLHF.

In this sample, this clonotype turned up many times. The CDR3 loop reads CAISLGSYNSPLHF. The CDR3 DNA is TGTGCCATCTCTCTAGGGTCCTATAATTCACCCCTCCACTTT. The chain uses TRBV10-3 and TRBJ1-6; D gene unclear. The CDR3 extends over 14 amino acids. Trimming pared 8 bases from V and 1 base from J, leaving 9 bases between. The germline gives CDR1 ENHRY, CDR2 SYGVKD.

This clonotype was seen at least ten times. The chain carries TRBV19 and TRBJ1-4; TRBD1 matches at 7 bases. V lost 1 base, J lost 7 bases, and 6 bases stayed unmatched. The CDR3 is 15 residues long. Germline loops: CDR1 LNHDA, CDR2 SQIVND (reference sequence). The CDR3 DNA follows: TGTGCCAGTAGTATAGTGAGGGGGCTTCGTGAAAAACTGTTTTTT. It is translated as CASSIVRGLREKLFF.

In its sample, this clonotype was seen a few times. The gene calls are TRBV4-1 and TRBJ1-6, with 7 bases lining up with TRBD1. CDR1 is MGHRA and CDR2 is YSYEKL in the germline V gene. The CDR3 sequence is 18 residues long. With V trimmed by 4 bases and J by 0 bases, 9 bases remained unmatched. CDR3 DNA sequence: TGCGCCAGCAGCCGGATTAGGACAGGCAGCTCCTATAATTCACCCCTCCACTTT. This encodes CASSRIRTGSSYNSPLHF.

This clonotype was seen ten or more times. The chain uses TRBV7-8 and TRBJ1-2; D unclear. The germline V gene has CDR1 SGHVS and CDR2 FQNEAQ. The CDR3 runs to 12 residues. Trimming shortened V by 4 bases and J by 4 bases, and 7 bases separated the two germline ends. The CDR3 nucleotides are TGTGCCAGCAGCTCATTCGTCTATGGCTACACCTTC. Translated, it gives CASSSFVYGYTF.